Here is one TCR beta chain with its context. Its antigen is unknown. The sample belongs to a study of cytomegalovirus exposure and HLA in healthy donors. Study observations and caveats: Rarity marked most TCR sequences, yet some public TCRs occurred in many donors.

This CDR3 spans 13 amino acids. The V and J ends lost 3 bases and 7 bases respectively, with 10 bases between them. Germline V gene sequence: CDR1 SGHRS, CDR2 YFSETQ. With 60 Vbeta and 13 Jbeta primers, the PCR was carried out. Here immunoSEQ multiplex PCR was the method, and the copy in TCRdb shows in-frame clones only, minus some. The table gives under 90,000 clones; the top ten clones make up roughly 13% of it. The chain is built from TRBV5-1 and TRBJ1-4, with D perhaps TRBD1 (6 bases). This TCR came from a man aged 50 to 60 in good health and CMV-seropositive. Sequencing was carried out using PBMCs. The CDR3, as DNA: TGCGCCAGCAGCTCACAGGGCGGTGAAAAACTGTTTTTT. Its protein product is CASSSQGGEKLFF.